This T cell receptor beta chain was sequenced in a study of T cell responses to AZD1222 COVID-19 vaccine (dated by TCRdb to the early 2020s). In the study overall: AZD1222 recipients given second doses at about 4 weeks or at about 12 weeks were pooled, since spike-specific TCR depth and breadth were not found to differ between the two schedules. TCR sequencing covered about 230 trial participants: approximately 200 given two doses of AZD1222 and approximately 26 given two doses of MenACWY control vaccine. Enrollment into the trials was organized by age into subgroups of 18-55, 56-69 and 70-plus years, and those subgroups contained approximately 160, 26 and 62 TCR-sequenced participants, respectively. What the work shows at the level of the full study, not this receptor alone: The 56-69-year group was small, and its depth increase did not reach significance, likely because of low power. After two AZD1222 doses, spike-specific TCR breadth and depth were significantly higher than at day 0 and than in MenACWY recipients. Because no samples from the day 14 peak response were available, repertoires could be characterized only after the peak T cell response. Epitopes outside the regions mutated in the B.1.351 and B.1.1.7 variants were reportedly recognized by nearly half of the unique spike-specific TCRs. Participants were mostly white British and included more females than males, and it was suggested by the authors that clonal diversity may have been underestimated. Conclusions about previously exposed vaccinees are limited, since just a handful of AZD1222 recipients were seropositive for SARS-CoV-2 at baseline. The whole spike protein was spanned by vaccine-associated CD4 TCRs, and dominant responses were seen in regions 160-218 and 743-854.

CDR1 and CDR2 are drawn from the germline V gene (reference sequence): MNHEY, SMNVEV. V gives up 5 bases and J gives up 7 bases, and the segment between their germline ends measures 11 bases. The cysteine opens and the phenylalanine closes a CDR3 of 12 amino acids. Of the read, only the CDR3 DNA is kept; its 36 bases are in frame from base 1. The CDR3 regions of human TCRbeta chains were analyzed by immunosequencing. For the original study's pipeline: Repertoire TCRs were checked for matches against a reference library of SARS-CoV-2-specific TCRs that had been generated using the MIRA antigen-specificity platform. Breadth was defined as the fraction of unique TCRs that were SARS-CoV-2-associated. Depth was defined as the fraction of total T cells that were SARS-CoV-2-associated. Using the MIRA data, every spike-specific TCR was mapped to the spike region that the TCR reacted to and assigned to either a CD4 or a CD8 class. Log10-transformed breadth and depth values were compared by one-way ANOVA with Sidak's multiple comparisons tests. TCRdb stores this immuneACCESS table with in-frame sequences only. Part of the clones is absent; in the studies checked, under half of the shortfall reflects unresolved V genes, and no reason is known for the rest. V and J calls and clone size are as listed in that table; D and trimming were resolved from the DNA. The sample yields about 170,000 clones; approximately 95% were counted once. About 4% of the sample comes from the top ten.

The sample's time point, from its label and the paper: baseline before first vaccination. Vaccinee samples came from UK trials COV001 and COV002, including a single-blind randomized controlled phase 2/3 trial of AZD1222 (ChAdOx1 nCoV-19) in healthy adults. Trial participant PBMC samples were collected at day 0 and day 28 after the second dose for TCRbeta chain sequencing. For this clone: Its recognized antigen is unknown. There are no base qualities to consult, and no much larger clone falls within one base. The sample contains more than one DNA sequence encoding this CDR3.

This receptor was obtained from an adult in good health. Sequencing used peripheral blood, obtained on day 0 of AZD1222 vaccination. The chain was built from TRBV27 and TRBJ1-2; the D gene is not confidently resolved. CDR3 protein: CASSPGNGGYTF. The DNA is TGTGCCAGCAGTCCGGGGAACGGTGGCTACACCTTC.